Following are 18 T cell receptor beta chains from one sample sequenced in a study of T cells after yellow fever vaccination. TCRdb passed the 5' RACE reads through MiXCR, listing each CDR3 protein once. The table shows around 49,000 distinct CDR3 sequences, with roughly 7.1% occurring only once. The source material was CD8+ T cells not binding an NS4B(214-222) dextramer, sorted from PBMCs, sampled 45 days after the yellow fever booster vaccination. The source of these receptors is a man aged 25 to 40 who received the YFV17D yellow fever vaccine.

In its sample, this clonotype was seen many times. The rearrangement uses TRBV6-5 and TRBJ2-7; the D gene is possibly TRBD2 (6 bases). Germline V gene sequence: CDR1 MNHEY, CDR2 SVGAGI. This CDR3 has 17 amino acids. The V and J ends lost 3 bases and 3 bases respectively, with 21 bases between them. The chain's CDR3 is CASSYWPSSEANYEQYF. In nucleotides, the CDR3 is TGTGCCAGCAGTTATTGGCCCTCTAGCGAGGCCAACTACGAGCAGTACTTC.

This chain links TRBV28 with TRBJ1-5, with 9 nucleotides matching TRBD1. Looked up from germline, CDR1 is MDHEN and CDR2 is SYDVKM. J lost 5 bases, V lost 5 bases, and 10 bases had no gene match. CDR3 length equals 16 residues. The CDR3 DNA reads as TGTGCCAGCAGTATCCTAGGACAGGGGTTGGATCAGCCCCAGCATTTT. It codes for CASSILGQGLDQPQHF.

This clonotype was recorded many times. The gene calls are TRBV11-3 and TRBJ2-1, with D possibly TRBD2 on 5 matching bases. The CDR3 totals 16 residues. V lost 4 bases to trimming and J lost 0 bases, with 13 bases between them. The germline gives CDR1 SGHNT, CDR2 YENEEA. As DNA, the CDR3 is TGTGCCAGCAGCTCGGGGTCGGGGAGCTCCTACAATGAGCAGTTCTTC. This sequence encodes CASSSGSGSSYNEQFF.

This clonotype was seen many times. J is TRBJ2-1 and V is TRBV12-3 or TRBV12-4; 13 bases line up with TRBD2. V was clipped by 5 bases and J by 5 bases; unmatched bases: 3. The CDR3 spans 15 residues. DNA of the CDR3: TGTGCCAGCAGTCTACTAGCGGGAGGGAACAATGAGCAGTTCTTC. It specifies CASSLLAGGNNEQFF.

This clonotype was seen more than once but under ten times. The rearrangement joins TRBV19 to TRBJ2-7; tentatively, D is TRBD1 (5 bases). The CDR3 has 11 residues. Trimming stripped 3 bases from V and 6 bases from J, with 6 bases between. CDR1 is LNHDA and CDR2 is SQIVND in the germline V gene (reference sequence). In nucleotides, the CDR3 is TGTGCCAGTAGTATCACAGGCGAGCAGTACTTC. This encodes CASSITGEQYF.

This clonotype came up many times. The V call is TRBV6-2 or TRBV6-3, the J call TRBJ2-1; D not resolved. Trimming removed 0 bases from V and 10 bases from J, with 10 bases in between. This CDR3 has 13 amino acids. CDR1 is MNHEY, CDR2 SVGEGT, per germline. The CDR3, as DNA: TGTGCCAGCAGTTACTCGTCAATCCTCGAGCAGTTCTTC. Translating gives CASSYSSILEQFF.

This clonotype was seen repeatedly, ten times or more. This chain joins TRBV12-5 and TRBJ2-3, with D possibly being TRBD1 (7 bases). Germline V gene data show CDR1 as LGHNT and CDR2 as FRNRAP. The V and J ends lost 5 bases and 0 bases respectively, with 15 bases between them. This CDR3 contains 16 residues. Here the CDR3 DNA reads TGTGCTAGTGGTCCAGGACAGGACTATAGCACAGATACGCAGTATTTT. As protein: CASGPGQDYSTDTQYF.

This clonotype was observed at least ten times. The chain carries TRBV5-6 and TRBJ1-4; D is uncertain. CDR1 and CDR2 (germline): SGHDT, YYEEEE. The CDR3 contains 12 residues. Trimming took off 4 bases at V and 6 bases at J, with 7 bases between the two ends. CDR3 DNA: TGTGCCAGCAGCCGAGACGATGAAAAACTGTTTTTT. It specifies CASSRDDEKLFF.

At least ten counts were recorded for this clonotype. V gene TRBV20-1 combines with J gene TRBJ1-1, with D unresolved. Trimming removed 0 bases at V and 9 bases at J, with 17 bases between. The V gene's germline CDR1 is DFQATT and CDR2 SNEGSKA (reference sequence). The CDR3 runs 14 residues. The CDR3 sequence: CSARDRADPRKAFF. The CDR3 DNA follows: TGCAGTGCTAGAGATCGGGCAGACCCTCGGAAAGCTTTCTTT.

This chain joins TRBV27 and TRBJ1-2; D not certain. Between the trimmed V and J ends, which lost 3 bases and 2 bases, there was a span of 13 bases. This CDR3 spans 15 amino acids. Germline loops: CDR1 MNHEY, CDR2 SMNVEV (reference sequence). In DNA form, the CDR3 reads TGTGCCAGCAGTTTTAACGGAGCATCAAACTATGGCTACACCTTC. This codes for CASSFNGASNYGYTF.

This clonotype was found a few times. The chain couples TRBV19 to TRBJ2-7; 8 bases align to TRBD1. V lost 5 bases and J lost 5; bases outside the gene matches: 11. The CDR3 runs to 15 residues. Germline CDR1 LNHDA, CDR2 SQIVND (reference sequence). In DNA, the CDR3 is TGTGCCAGTAGTGTCGGGACAGGAGGAACCCACGAGCAGTACTTC. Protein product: CASSVGTGGTHEQYF.

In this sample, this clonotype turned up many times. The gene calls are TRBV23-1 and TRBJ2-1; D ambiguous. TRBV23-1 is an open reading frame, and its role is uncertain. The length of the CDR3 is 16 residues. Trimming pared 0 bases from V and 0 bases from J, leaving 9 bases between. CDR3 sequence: CASSQSRVRSYNEQFF. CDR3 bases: TGCGCCAGCAGTCAATCACGGGTACGCTCCTACAATGAGCAGTTCTTC.

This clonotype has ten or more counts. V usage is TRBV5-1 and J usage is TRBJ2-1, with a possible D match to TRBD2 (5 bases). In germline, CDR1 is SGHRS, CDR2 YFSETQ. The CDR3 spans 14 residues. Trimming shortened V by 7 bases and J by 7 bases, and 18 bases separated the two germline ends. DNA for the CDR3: TGCGCCAGCTCCGGGGATGTCCCAACTAATGAGCAGTTCTTC. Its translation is CASSGDVPTNEQFF.

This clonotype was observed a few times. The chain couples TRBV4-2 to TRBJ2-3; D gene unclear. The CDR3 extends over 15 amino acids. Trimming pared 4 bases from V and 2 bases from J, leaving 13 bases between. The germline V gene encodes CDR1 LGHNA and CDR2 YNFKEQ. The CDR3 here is CASSPEDSNTDTQYF. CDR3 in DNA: TGTGCCAGCAGCCCAGAAGATAGCAACACAGATACGCAGTATTTT.

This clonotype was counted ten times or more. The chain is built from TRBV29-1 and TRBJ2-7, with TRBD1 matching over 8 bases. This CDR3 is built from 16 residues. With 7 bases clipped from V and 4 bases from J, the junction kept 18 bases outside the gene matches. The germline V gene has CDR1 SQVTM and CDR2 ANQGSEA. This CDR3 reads CSGVLSTGQGGYEQYF. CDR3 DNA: TGCAGCGGTGTCCTTTCTACCGGACAGGGTGGGTACGAGCAGTACTTC.

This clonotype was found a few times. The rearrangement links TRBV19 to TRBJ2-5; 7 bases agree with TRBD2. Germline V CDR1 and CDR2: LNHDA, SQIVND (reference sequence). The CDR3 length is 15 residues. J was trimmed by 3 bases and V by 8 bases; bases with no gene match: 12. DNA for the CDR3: TGTGCCAGTGGGAGGGCCGCTAGCGGAGAAGAGACCCAGTACTTC. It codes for CASGRAASGEETQYF.

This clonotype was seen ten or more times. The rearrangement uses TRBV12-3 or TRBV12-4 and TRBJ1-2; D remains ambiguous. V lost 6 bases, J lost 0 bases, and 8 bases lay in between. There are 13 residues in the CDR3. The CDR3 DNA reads TGTGCCAGCAGCCCTGACCCTAACTATGGCTACACCTTC. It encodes CASSPDPNYGYTF.

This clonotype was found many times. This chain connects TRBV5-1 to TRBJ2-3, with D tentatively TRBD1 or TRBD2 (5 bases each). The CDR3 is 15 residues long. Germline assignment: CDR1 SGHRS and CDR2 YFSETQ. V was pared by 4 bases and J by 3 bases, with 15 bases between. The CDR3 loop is CASSPGDGTTDTQYF. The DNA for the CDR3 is TGCGCCAGCAGCCCTGGGGACGGGACGACAGATACGCAGTATTTT.